This TCR beta chain was sequenced for a study of neurological immune-mediated disorders. The germline V and J ends were trimmed by 3 bases and 0 bases, with 12 bases remaining between them. Germline V CDR1 and CDR2: SEHNR, FQNEAQ (reference sequence). CDR3 length: 15 residues. In its sample, this clonotype was seen many times. TCRdb re-derived calls from the 5' RACE reads in MiXCR, one entry per CDR3 protein. This table has about 60,000 distinct CDR3 sequences, about 3.3% appearing once. The source is a woman in her sixties with multiple sclerosis. This chain joins TRBV7-9 and TRBJ2-7; no firm D call. Sequencing was performed on PBMCs. The CDR3 nucleotides are TGTGCCAGCAGCTTTTCCGGCCTGGCCTCCTACGAGCAGTACTTC. Its translation: CASSFSGLASYEQYF.